These T cell receptor beta chains were read from a single sample in a study of Graves' ophthalmopathy and Graves' hyperthyroidism. From the multiplex PCR reads, TCRdb called clonotypes with MiXCR, one entry per CDR3 protein. The data hold about 550,000 distinct CDR3 sequences, with 39% observed a single time. The sequenced material came from peripheral blood or thyroid tissue (not recorded which). The source of these receptors is an adult man with Graves' hyperthyroidism. Both conserved end residues are part of each CDR3. A D gene is named only where the DNA matches it firmly. Size tells how often a clone was seen (once, few, many) or the class of an expanded clone, and some rows leave it out.

V gene	clone size	D gene	J gene	CDR3 protein	CDR3 DNA
TRBV10-3	NA	TRBD1	TRBJ1-1	CAISGPEQGWSEAFF	TGTGCCATCAGTGGCCCGGAACAGGGGTGGTCTGAAGCTTTCTTT
TRBV14	NA	TRBD2	TRBJ2-3	CASSQELGGNTDTQYF	TGTGCCAGCAGCCAAGAGTTGGGAGGGAACACAGATACGCAGTATTTT
TRBV29-1	NA	TRBD1	TRBJ2-7	CSVEEVHRGYEQYF	TGCAGCGTTGAAGAGGTCCACAGGGGTTACGAGCAGTACTTC
TRBV20-1	NA	NA	TRBJ1-1	CSVAAGAAMNTEAFF	TGCAGTGTCGCAGCAGGGGCAGCTATGAACACTGAAGCTTTCTTT
TRBV5-1	many	NA	TRBJ1-5	CASSLVGNGNQPQHF	TGCGCCAGCAGCTTGGTCGGGAACGGGAATCAGCCCCAGCATTTT
TRBV24-1	few	NA	TRBJ2-1	CATSDSMELNNEQFF	TGTGCCACCAGTGATTCCATGGAACTAAACAATGAGCAGTTCTTC
TRBV15	NA	TRBD1	TRBJ1-2	CATSSTDRVYGYTF	TGTGCCACCAGCAGTACGGACAGGGTCTATGGCTACACCTTC
TRBV5-8	NA	NA	TRBJ1-1	CASSLGGQVLEAFF	TGTGCCAGCAGCTTGGGGGGTCAGGTTCTCGAAGCTTTCTTT
TRBV29-1	many	NA	TRBJ2-7	CSVEAGDYEQYF	TGCAGCGTTGAAGCAGGAGACTACGAGCAGTACTTC
TRBV27	many	NA	TRBJ2-5	CASSLVRGGQETQYF	TGTGCCAGCAGCTTAGTCCGAGGGGGCCAAGAGACCCAGTACTTC
TRBV11-1	many	TRBD2	TRBJ2-5	CASSGRLADQETQYF	TGTGCCAGCAGCGGACGACTAGCGGACCAAGAGACCCAGTACTTC